Following are 25 T cell receptor beta chains from one sample sequenced in a study of blood T cells in healthy people across ages. A second PCR, run for about 7 to 11 cycles, used a sample-barcoded 5' primer plus a J-beta primer mix. TCRdb itself ran the 5' RACE reads through MiXCR, one entry per CDR3 protein. The repertoire holds around 1,800,000 distinct CDR3 sequences, with more than 35% as singletons. Sequencing input: blood. The receptors originated from a human donor in good health.

This clonotype was detected many times. The rearrangement joins TRBV29-1 to TRBJ2-5; TRBD2 agrees at 8 bases. CDR1 is SQVTM and CDR2 is ANQGSEA in the germline V gene. Trimming removed 5 bases from V and 4 bases from J; junction bases left unmatched: 9. This CDR3 is 14 amino acids long. The CDR3 region is CSVPLAGLGETQYF. The CDR3 DNA reads TGCAGCGTTCCTCTAGCGGGTTTAGGAGAGACCCAGTACTTC.

This chain links TRBV5-1 with TRBJ1-2; TRBD1 aligns across 8 bases. V shed 3 bases and J 6 bases; nucleotides not matched to a gene: 7. The length of the CDR3 is 14 residues. Germline assignment: CDR1 SGHRS and CDR2 YFSETQ. The CDR3 DNA follows: TGCGCCAGCAGCTATGCCCAGACAGGGGATGGCTACACCTTC. Protein: CASSYAQTGDGYTF.

The chain links TRBV5-1 to TRBJ2-1; D not certain. V dropped 0 bases and J dropped 5 bases, with 9 bases sitting between them. Germline assignment: CDR1 SGHRS and CDR2 YFSETQ. The CDR3 has 14 amino acids. The CDR3 bases are TGCGCCAGCAGCTTGGAACCTAGGAACAATGAGCAGTTCTTC. It is translated as CASSLEPRNNEQFF.

This clonotype was recorded a few times. The rearrangement uses TRBV28 and TRBJ2-1; 10 nucleotides line up with TRBD2. The CDR3 extends over 17 amino acids. The V gene's germline CDR1 is MDHEN and CDR2 SYDVKM. Germline trimming cut 3 bases from V and 6 bases from J; bases unmatched to any gene: 11. The CDR3 spells CASSFYSGGPLANEQFF. DNA for the CDR3: TGTGCCAGCAGTTTCTATAGCGGGGGGCCCCTTGCCAATGAGCAGTTCTTC.

About this clonotype itself: Germline and junction disagree at one end, which may indicate a read error. The genes are TRBV7-6 and TRBJ2-7; TRBD1 is a possible D gene (6 bases). The CDR3 has 11 residues. Germline V gene lookup returns CDR1 SGHVS and CDR2 FNYEAQ. CDR3 nucleotides: TGTGCCGGCAGCAGGGGTGGCGAGCAGTACTTC. This codes for CAGSRGGEQYF. Based on the CDR3 plus reference TRBV7-6 and TRBJ2-7, the full variable domain is GAGVSQSPRYKVTKRGQDVALRCDPISGHVSLYWYRQALGQGPEFLTYFNYEAQQDKSGLPNDRFSAERPEGSISTLTIQRTEQRDSAMYRCAGSRGGEQYFGPGTRLTVT.

The rearrangement joins TRBV12-5 to TRBJ1-2; D not resolved. The length of the CDR3 is 14 residues. Trimming left V 4 bases short and J 1 base short, with 10 bases between. Germline-derived CDR1 and CDR2 are LGHNT and FRNRAP. The CDR3 region has the DNA TGTGCTAGTGGTTCAAAACACCTTAACTATGGCTACACCTTC. Protein sequence: CASGSKHLNYGYTF.

V usage is TRBV20-1 and J usage is TRBJ2-3, with 7 bases that match TRBD2. Per germline, CDR1 DFQATT and CDR2 SNEGSKA (reference sequence). The CDR3 spans 13 residues. V gave up 3 bases and J gave up 3 bases; unmatched junction bases: 3. This CDR3 reads CSASGGVTDTQYF. In nucleotides, the CDR3 is TGCAGTGCTAGTGGGGGGGTGACAGATACGCAGTATTTT.

This clonotype was detected a few times. CDR3: CASSLVGMVGQGSYNEQFF. Here the CDR3 DNA reads TGTGCCAGCAGCTTAGTAGGGATGGTGGGGCAGGGTTCCTACAATGAGCAGTTCTTC. V is TRBV11-1 and J is TRBJ2-1; weak D call: TRBD1 (5 bases). Germline V CDR1 and CDR2: SGHAT, FQDESV (reference sequence). The CDR3 covers 19 residues. Trimming stripped 1 base from V and 1 base from J, with 20 bases between. Full variable domain (missing parts from reference TRBV11-1 and TRBJ2-1): EAEVAQSPRYKITEKSQAVAFWCDPISGHATLYWYRQILGQGPELLVQFQDESVVDDSQLPKDRFSAERLKGVDSTLKIQPAELGDSAMYLCASSLVGMVGQGSYNEQFFGPGTRLTVL.

V gene TRBV14 combines with J gene TRBJ2-3, with D perhaps assigned TRBD1 or TRBD2 (5 bases each). V was pared by 2 bases and J by 2 bases, with 11 bases between. This CDR3 region has 15 residues. CDR1 is SGHDN and CDR2 is FVKESK in the germline V gene. The DNA of the CDR3 is TGTGCCAGCAGCCAATGGTGGGACCCCACAGATACGCAGTATTTT. This gives the protein CASSQWWDPTDTQYF.

V gene TRBV12-3 or TRBV12-4 combines with J gene TRBJ2-6; D call uncertain. With 6 bases removed from V and 15 bases from J, the gap between germline ends came to 18 bases. This CDR3 spans 13 amino acids. CDR3 residues: CASSQVSTSNLTF. The CDR3 DNA is TGTGCCAGCAGCCAGGTGTCTACTTCGAACCTGACTTTC.

V is TRBV2 and J is TRBJ2-4; the D gene is possibly TRBD1 (6 bases). The DNA end is more similar to TRBJ2-7, so the J call may be wrong. The CDR3 length is 12 residues. CDR1 is SNHLY and CDR2 is FYNNEI in the germline V gene. In DNA form, the CDR3 reads TGTGCCAGCAGAAGGGGGATCAACGAGCAGTACTTC. It specifies CASRRGINEQYF.

V is TRBV6-2 or TRBV6-3 and J is TRBJ2-1, with TRBD1 matching over 11 bases. CDR3 length equals 14 residues. Germline CDR1 is MNHEY and CDR2 is SVGEGT. Trimming removed 7 bases from V and 8 bases from J; junction bases left unmatched: 7. In nucleotides, the CDR3 is TGTGCCAGCACCCTGGACAGGGGGCACTATGAGCAGTTCTTC. Its translation is CASTLDRGHYEQFF.

This clonotype was observed a handful of times. This chain connects TRBV6-1 to TRBJ2-7, with TRBD1 identical over 8 bases. The CDR3 spans 16 residues. Germline loops: CDR1 MNHNS, CDR2 SASEGT. V lost 2 bases and J lost 6; bases outside the gene matches: 12. The CDR3: CASSEIVGQGAGEQYF. In nucleotides, the CDR3 is TGTGCCAGCAGTGAAATAGTGGGCCAGGGGGCTGGCGAGCAGTACTTC.

V usage is TRBV2 and J usage is TRBJ1-1; the match to TRBD1 covers 10 bases. There are 14 residues in the CDR3. Trimming at V came to 7 bases and at J to 7 bases, leaving 9 bases not matched to a gene. CDR1 and CDR2 from the germline V gene are SNHLY and FYNNEI. The chain's CDR3 is CASNQPTGGYEAFF. In DNA, the CDR3 is TGTGCCAGCAACCAACCGACAGGGGGCTATGAAGCTTTCTTT. The full variable domain, in which reference TRBV2 and TRBJ1-1 provide the parts outside the CDR3, is EPEVTQTPSHQVTQMGQEVILRCVPISNHLYFYWYRQILGQKVEFLVSFYNNEISEKSEIFDDQFSVERPDGSNFTLKIRSTKLEDSAMYFCASNQPTGGYEAFFGQGTRLTVV.

J is TRBJ1-2 and V is TRBV7-3; possible D gene TRBD1, 5 bases. CDR3 length: 15 amino acids. Germline V lookup: CDR1 SGHTA, CDR2 FQGTGA. V dropped 9 bases and J dropped 1 base, with 18 bases sitting between them. CDR3 loop: CASSLPDTDNYGYTF. CDR3 DNA sequence: TGTGCCAGTAGCCTCCCGGACACTGATAACTATGGCTACACCTTC.

V and J are TRBV20-1 and TRBJ1-4; perhaps TRBD1 as D (5 bases). CDR1 DFQATT and CDR2 SNEGSKA come from the germline V gene (reference sequence). The CDR3 is 15 residues long. V lost 6 bases and J lost 4, with 18 bases in between. This CDR3 reads CSAPEPDQGNEKLFF. CDR3 sequence (DNA): TGCAGTGCCCCCGAGCCTGACCAGGGTAATGAAAAACTGTTTTTT.

This chain connects TRBV20-1 to TRBJ2-1, with TRBD1 matching over 8 bases. The CDR3 covers 12 residues. CDR1 is DFQATT and CDR2 is SNEGSKA in the germline V gene (reference sequence). V shed 5 bases and J 8 bases; nucleotides not matched to a gene: 5. The CDR3 sequence is CSALQGADEQFF. The CDR3 DNA reads TGCAGTGCTCTCCAGGGGGCCGATGAGCAGTTCTTC.

Points on this clonotype: A read error may account for a junction end that differs from germline. The V call is TRBV7-6, the J call TRBJ1-1; D is possibly TRBD1 (5 bases). The CDR3 loop spans 17 amino acids. In germline, CDR1 is SGHVS, CDR2 FNYEAQ. The chain's CDR3 is CTSSLVGEDPGGTEAFF. The DNA for the CDR3 is TGTACCAGCAGCTTAGTGGGGGAAGACCCCGGTGGCACTGAAGCTTTCTTT.

V usage is TRBV9 and J usage is TRBJ2-7, with D perhaps TRBD2 (5 bases). Trimming cost V 0 bases and J 6 bases, with 13 bases left between them. Looked up from germline, CDR1 is SGDLS and CDR2 is YYNGEE. The CDR3 consists of 14 residues. CDR3 in amino acids: CASSVDGRTPEQYF. The CDR3, as DNA: TGTGCCAGCAGCGTAGACGGTCGGACTCCCGAGCAGTACTTC.

The rearrangement links TRBV5-6 to TRBJ2-6, with D unresolved. Germline values: CDR1 SGHDT, CDR2 YYEEEE. Deletions cut 4 bases from V and 4 bases from J, with 12 bases between. This CDR3 is 15 amino acids long. The CDR3 region is CASSPEGPGANVLTF. The CDR3, as DNA: TGTGCCAGCAGCCCGGAAGGCCCCGGGGCCAACGTCCTGACTTTC.

The gene calls are TRBV4-2 and TRBJ2-1, with TRBD1 matching over 11 bases. The V and J ends lost 3 bases and 5 bases, in that order; junction bases with no gene match: 9. CDR1 and CDR2 (germline): LGHNA, YNFKEQ. This CDR3 spans 17 amino acids. As DNA, the CDR3 is TGTGCCAGCAGCCATGTCTCGGGACAGGGGGGGCACAATGAGCAGTTCTTC. Its translation: CASSHVSGQGGHNEQFF.

Of note for this clonotype: The junction shows a germline mismatch at one end, possibly a read error. The chain couples TRBV29-1 to TRBJ1-4; 7 bases line up with TRBD1. Germline V CDR1 and CDR2: SQVTM, ANQGSEA. This CDR3 spans 13 amino acids. The CDR3 here is CSVDLGQTEKRFF. CDR3 DNA sequence: TGCAGCGTTGATCTGGGACAGACTGAAAAACGGTTTTTT.

The gene calls are TRBV5-8 and TRBJ1-5, with a weak D call TRBD1 (6 bases). CDR3 length: 16 amino acids. In germline, CDR1 is SGHTS, CDR2 YDEGEE. V shed 2 bases and J shed 1 base, with 13 bases lying between them. CDR3 loop: CASSFRGGLSNQPQHF. CDR3 sequence (DNA): TGTGCCAGCAGCTTTCGTGGGGGGCTCAGCAATCAGCCCCAGCATTTT.

This clonotype was observed a single time. The chain couples TRBV5-1 to TRBJ2-1, with TRBD1 matching 11 bases. The V gene end was trimmed by 4 bases and the J gene end by 13 bases; junction bases not matched to a gene: 13. The CDR3 sequence is 15 residues long. The V gene's germline CDR1 is SGHRS and CDR2 YFSETQ. CDR3 in amino acids: CASSGGQGAGETQFF. The CDR3 DNA sequence: TGCGCCAGCAGCGGTGGACAGGGGGCCGGAGAGACCCAGTTCTTC.

Written as DNA, the CDR3 is TGTGCCAGCAGTGAACTCTATCTTCGCAGCAACTATGGCTACACCTTC. Residues: CASSELYLRSNYGYTF. The chain joins TRBV6-1 to TRBJ1-2, with D hard to call. CDR1 is MNHNS and CDR2 is SASEGT in the germline V gene. The CDR3 consists of 16 residues. The V gene lost 2 bases and the J gene lost 2 bases, with 15 bases spanning the gap.